This is a list of T cell receptor beta chains from one sample in a study of persistence of HIV-infected CD4 T cells. Sequencing was performed with immunoSEQ multiplex PCR; in TCRdb, only in-frame clones are kept and a portion is missing. Counted here are about 32,000 clones, roughly 80% occurring once; the ten biggest clones make up 18%. These receptors have no known antigen. Sequenced here: CD4+ T cells sorted from PBMCs after approximately 19-hour stimulation, sampled from a patient who received antiretroviral therapy. The receptors stem from an adult woman with HIV who was CMV-seropositive. CDR3s include the opening cysteine and the closing phenylalanine or tryptophan. D genes are given only for firm matches. Clone sizes are given selectively: once, few, many, or a class where the clone is expanded.

j_gene	len	d_gene	v_gene	abundance	CDR3nt	CDR3aa
TRBJ1-2	13	.	TRBV7-2	.	TGTGCCAGCAGCTTAGGGGGGGTCGGGGGCTACACCTTC	CASSLGGVGGYTF
TRBJ1-2	14	TRBD1	TRBV6-1	.	TGTGCCAGCAGTGATAGGGGACAGGGGCCCGGCTACACCTTC	CASSDRGQGPGYTF
TRBJ2-7	15	TRBD2	TRBV6-5	few	TGTGCCAGCAGTTACTCGGCTAGCGGTCCCTACGAGCAGTACTTC	CASSYSASGPYEQYF
TRBJ1-6	14	TRBD1	TRBV2	.	TGTGCCAGCAGCGTTGACAGGGATAATTCACCCCTCCACTTT	CASSVDRDNSPLHF
TRBJ2-1	15	TRBD2	TRBV7-3	.	TGTGCCAGCAGCTCTAGCGGCGGAAACGCGTATGAGCAGTTCTTC	CASSSSGGNAYEQFF
TRBJ2-7	13	TRBD2	TRBV30	.	TGTGCCTGGAGGCCCCCGGGGGGTGCCGAGCAGTACTTC	CAWRPPGGAEQYF
TRBJ2-5	14	.	TRBV27	.	TGTGCCAGCAGTCCCGGACAAAAACAAGAGACCCAGTACTTC	CASSPGQKQETQYF
TRBJ1-5	14	TRBD1	TRBV29-1	.	TGCAGCGTTGAGACAGGGGGCGGAGGTCAGCCCCAGCATTTT	CSVETGGGGQPQHF
TRBJ2-7	15	.	TRBV14	.	TGTGCCAGCAGCCTGGCCCGGGGCGCATTCTACGAGCAGTACTTC	CASSLARGAFYEQYF
TRBJ1-2	13	.	TRBV29-1	.	TGCAGCGGGAGATTATCAGCGAACTATGGCTACACCTTC	CSGRLSANYGYTF
TRBJ1-2	14	TRBD1	TRBV27	once	TGTGCCACCTCCGACAGGGTTCAAGGTGGAGGCTACACCTTC	CATSDRVQGGGYTF
TRBJ1-1	13	.	TRBV7-3	.	TGTGCCAGCAGCCGCCAGCCCTTGGGAGAAGCTTTCTTT	CASSRQPLGEAFF
TRBJ2-7	13	.	TRBV21-1	.	TGTGCCAGCAGCCCCCCCTCAAGCTACGAGCAGTACTTC	CASSPPSSYEQYF
TRBJ2-7	13	.	TRBV5-1	.	TGCGCCAGCAGCCCGCAGACTTCCTACGAGCAGTACTTC	CASSPQTSYEQYF
TRBJ2-7	14	TRBD1	TRBV9	.	TGTGCCAGCAGCGCAGGACAGGGGATCAACGAGCAGTACTTC	CASSAGQGINEQYF
TRBJ2-7	13	.	TRBV27	.	TGTGCCAGCAGGAAAGGGAGCTCCTACGAGCAGTACTTC	CASRKGSSYEQYF
TRBJ2-7	14	TRBD2	TRBV27	.	TGTGCCAGCTGGGCCCCGGGACTAGCTAGCGAGCAGTACTTC	CASWAPGLASEQYF
TRBJ2-7	13	.	TRBV2	few	TGTGCCAGCAGTGACGACGGACTGTACGAGCAGTACTTC	CASSDDGLYEQYF
TRBJ2-3	14	.	TRBV10-3	.	TGTGCCATCGCGTCGGGAGAGGGCACAGATACGCAGTATTTT	CAIASGEGTDTQYF
TRBJ2-7	12	.	TRBV7-8	few	TGTGCCAGCAGCCGGGACAACTACGAGCAGTACTTC	CASSRDNYEQYF
TRBJ1-5	13	.	TRBV4-3	few	TGCGCCAGCAGCCAAGTGCTGGATCAGCCCCAGCATTTT	CASSQVLDQPQHF
TRBJ2-1	15	.	TRBV9	.	TGTGCCAGCAGCGTAGGGGGGTCGAACTACAATGAGCAGTTCTTC	CASSVGGSNYNEQFF